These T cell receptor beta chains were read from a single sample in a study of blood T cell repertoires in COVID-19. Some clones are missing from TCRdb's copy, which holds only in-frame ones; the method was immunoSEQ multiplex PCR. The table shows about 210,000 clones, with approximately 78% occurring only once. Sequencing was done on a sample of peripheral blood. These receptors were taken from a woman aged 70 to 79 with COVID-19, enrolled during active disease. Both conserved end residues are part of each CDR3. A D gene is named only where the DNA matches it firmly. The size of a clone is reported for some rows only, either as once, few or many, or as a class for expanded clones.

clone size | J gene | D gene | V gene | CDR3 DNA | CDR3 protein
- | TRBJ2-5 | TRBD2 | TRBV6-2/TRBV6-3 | TGTGCCAGCAGTTACGAATCTAGCGGGGCGAGGGAGACCCAGTACTTC | CASSYESSGARETQYF
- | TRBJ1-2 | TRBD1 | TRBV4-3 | TGCGCCAGCAGGGAGACAGGGGCGATTTCTTTGGATGGCTACACCTTC | CASRETGAISLDGYTF
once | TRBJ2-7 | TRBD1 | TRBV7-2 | TGTGCCAGCAGTTCGAGACCGGGACAGGGGAAGGACGAGCAGTACTTC | CASSSRPGQGKDEQYF
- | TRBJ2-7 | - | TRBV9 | TGTGCCAGCAGCGTATCGGAGGGGTCCTCCTACGAGCAGTACTTC | CASSVSEGSSYEQYF
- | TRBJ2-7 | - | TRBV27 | TGTGCCAGCAGTCCCAGAGTATTGACAGGTTCCTACGAGCAGTACTTC | CASSPRVLTGSYEQYF
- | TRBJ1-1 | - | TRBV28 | TGTGCCAGCAGTTCGTCAGTGAACACTGAAGCTTTCTTT | CASSSSVNTEAFF
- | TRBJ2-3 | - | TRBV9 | TGTGCCAGCTCCCTCCCGGGTCCCGAGGAAGGTAATACGCAGTATTTT | CASSLPGPEEGNTQYF
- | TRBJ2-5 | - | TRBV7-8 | TGTGCCAGCAGCTACCCCCTCAAAACGGGGAACCAAGAGACCCAGTACTTC | CASSYPLKTGNQETQYF
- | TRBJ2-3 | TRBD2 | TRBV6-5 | TGTGCCAGCAGGGTAGCGGGAGAGGGGTCAGATACGCAGTATTTT | CASRVAGEGSDTQYF
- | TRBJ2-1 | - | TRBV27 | TGTGCCAGCAGTTTATCTATAGGAGGTGGGTTCGAGCAGTTCTTC | CASSLSIGGGFEQFF
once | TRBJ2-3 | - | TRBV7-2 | TGTGCCAGCAGCCTTTCCATGACAGCTAGCACAGATACGCAGTATTTT | CASSLSMTASTDTQYF
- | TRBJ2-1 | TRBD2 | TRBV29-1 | TGCAGCGTCGGCCGGGGGGTCGCCTACAATGAGCAGTTCTTC | CSVGRGVAYNEQFF
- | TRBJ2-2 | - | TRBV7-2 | TGTGCCAGCACTCCCGGGAGTTGGGGGGAGCTGTTTTTT | CASTPGSWGELFF
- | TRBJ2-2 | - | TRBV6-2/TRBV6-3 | TGTGCCAGCATCCCCGGGACACAGACCGGGGAGCTGTTTTTT | CASIPGTQTGELFF
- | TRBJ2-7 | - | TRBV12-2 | TGTGCAAGTCGCTTAGGGTGCATCCGGGTCCCCGGGTTGGGCTCCTACGAGCAGTACTTC | CASRLGCIRVPGLGSYEQYF
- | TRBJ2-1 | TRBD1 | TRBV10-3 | TGTGCCATCATGGGACAGGTCTACAATGAGCAGTTCTTC | CAIMGQVYNEQFF
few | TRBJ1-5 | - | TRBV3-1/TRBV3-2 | TGTGCCAGCAGCCAGGGAGCCAATCAGCCCCAGCATTTT | CASSQGANQPQHF
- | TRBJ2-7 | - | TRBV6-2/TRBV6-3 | TGTGCCAGCAGCGAGAGACAGCTAGGTTCCTACGAGCAGTACTTC | CASSERQLGSYEQYF
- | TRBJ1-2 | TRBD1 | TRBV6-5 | TGTGCCAGCAGGGGACAGATTTTCTATGGCTACACCTTC | CASRGQIFYGYTF
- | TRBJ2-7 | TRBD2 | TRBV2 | TGTGCCAGCAGTGAAGGCGGCGGGGGAAAGGTCGGGCAGTACTTC | CASSEGGGGKVGQYF
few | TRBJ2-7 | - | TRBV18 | TGTGCCAGCTCACCGACAGCATCCTACGAGCAGTACTTC | CASSPTASYEQYF
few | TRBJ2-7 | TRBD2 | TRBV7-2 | TGTGCCAGCACCTCGGGACTAGCGGGTTCCTACGAGCAGTACTTC | CASTSGLAGSYEQYF
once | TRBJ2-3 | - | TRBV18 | TGTGCCAGCTCACCAGGTTCTATAGGCGGTAACACAGATACGCAGTATTTT | CASSPGSIGGNTDTQYF